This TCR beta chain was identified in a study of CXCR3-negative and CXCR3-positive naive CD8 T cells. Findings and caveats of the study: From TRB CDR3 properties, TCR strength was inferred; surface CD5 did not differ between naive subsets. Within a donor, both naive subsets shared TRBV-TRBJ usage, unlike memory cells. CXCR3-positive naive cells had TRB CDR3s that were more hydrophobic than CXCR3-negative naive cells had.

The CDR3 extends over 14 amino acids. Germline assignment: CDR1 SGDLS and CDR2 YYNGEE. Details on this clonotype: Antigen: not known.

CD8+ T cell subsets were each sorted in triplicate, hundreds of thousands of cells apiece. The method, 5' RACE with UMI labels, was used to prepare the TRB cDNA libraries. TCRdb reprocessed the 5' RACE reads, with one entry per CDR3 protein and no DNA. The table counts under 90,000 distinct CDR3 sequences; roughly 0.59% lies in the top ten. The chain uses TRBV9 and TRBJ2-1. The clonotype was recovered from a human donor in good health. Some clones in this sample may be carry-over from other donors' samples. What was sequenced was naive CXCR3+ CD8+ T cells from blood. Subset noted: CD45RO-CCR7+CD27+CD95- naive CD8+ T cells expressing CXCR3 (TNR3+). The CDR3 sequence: CASSVATIGNEQFF.